This T cell receptor (beta chain) stems from a study of cytomegalovirus exposure and HLA in healthy donors. The CDR3 totals 15 residues. Germline assignment: CDR1 SGHNT and CDR2 YYREEE (reference sequence). V was trimmed by 0 bases and J by 8 bases, leaving 15 bases between them. The PCR was carried out with 60 Vbeta primers and 13 Jbeta primers. Data came from immunoSEQ multiplex PCR; TCRdb stores just in-frame clones and leaves some out. The sample has over 80,000 clones, approximately 72% seen once. This clone was found a few times. V is TRBV5-4 and J is TRBJ2-1; D perhaps matches TRBD2 (7 bases). The clonotype was recovered from a female donor in good health and CMV-seropositive. Sequenced: PBMCs. CDR3 nucleotides: TGTGCCAGCAGCTTGGGAGGGGGGGTCAGCCATGAGCAGTTCTTC. This encodes CASSLGGGVSHEQFF.